The clone carrying this T cell receptor beta chain appeared a few times. The CDR3 has 15 residues. Germline assignment: CDR1 SEHNR and CDR2 FQNEAQ (reference sequence). V shed 1 base and J 4 bases; nucleotides not matched to a gene: 3. It was with unique molecular identifiers that the TCRbeta library was prepared. Using its own MiXCR run on the PCR reads, TCRdb lists one record per CDR3 protein. The data hold roughly 590,000 distinct CDR3 sequences, with 15% to 20% observed a single time. This entry belongs to a study of T-cell reconstitution after alpha-beta-depleted transplantation in children. The rearrangement joins TRBV7-9 to TRBJ2-7; 11 nucleotides line up with TRBD1. The receptor comes from a human donor who donated a stem cell graft to a child with acute myeloid leukemia. The sample in question was PBMCs from the stem cell graft donor, obtained from the stem cell graft. CDR3 loop: CASSLVGTGGYEQYF. The CDR3 DNA sequence: TGTGCCAGCAGCTTAGTTGGGACAGGGGGTTACGAGCAGTACTTC. The whole variable domain, remainder taken from reference TRBV7-9 and TRBJ2-7, is DTGVSQNPRHKITKRGQNVTFRCDPISEHNRLYWYRQTLGQGPEFLTYFQNEAQLEKSRLLSDRFSAERPKGSFSTLEIQRTEQGDSAMYLCASSLVGTGGYEQYFGPGTRLTVT.